This T cell receptor (beta chain) was obtained from a study of T-cell reconstitution after alpha-beta-depleted transplantation in children. Study-wide points: Alpha-beta T cells present about two months after transplant were reported to originate from several hundred expanded graft clones.

Unique molecular identifiers were built into the TCRbeta library. TCRdb called the PCR reads again in MiXCR, with one record for every CDR3 protein. The top ten clones hold roughly 20% of a sample with 100,000 to 130,000 distinct CDR3 sequences, 5.5% to 7% of them seen once. A remark on this clonotype: Its antigen is as yet unknown.

Trimming left V 0 bases short and J 0 bases short, with 9 bases between. The CDR3 covers 17 residues. Germline CDR1 MNHEY, CDR2 SVGAGI. The source of this sequence is a male patient between 2 and 15 years old who had a stem cell transplant for acute lymphoblastic leukemia, so the T cells may come from the graft donor. The input for sequencing was PBMCs, mostly from graft donor cells, taken 360 days after TCRalphabeta/CD19-depleted stem cell transplant. The chain uses TRBV6-5 and TRBJ1-6; D uncertain. This chain's CDR3 is CASSYSHESSYNSPLHF. CDR3 nucleotides: TGTGCCAGCAGTTACTCGCACGAGAGCTCCTATAATTCACCCCTCCACTTT.